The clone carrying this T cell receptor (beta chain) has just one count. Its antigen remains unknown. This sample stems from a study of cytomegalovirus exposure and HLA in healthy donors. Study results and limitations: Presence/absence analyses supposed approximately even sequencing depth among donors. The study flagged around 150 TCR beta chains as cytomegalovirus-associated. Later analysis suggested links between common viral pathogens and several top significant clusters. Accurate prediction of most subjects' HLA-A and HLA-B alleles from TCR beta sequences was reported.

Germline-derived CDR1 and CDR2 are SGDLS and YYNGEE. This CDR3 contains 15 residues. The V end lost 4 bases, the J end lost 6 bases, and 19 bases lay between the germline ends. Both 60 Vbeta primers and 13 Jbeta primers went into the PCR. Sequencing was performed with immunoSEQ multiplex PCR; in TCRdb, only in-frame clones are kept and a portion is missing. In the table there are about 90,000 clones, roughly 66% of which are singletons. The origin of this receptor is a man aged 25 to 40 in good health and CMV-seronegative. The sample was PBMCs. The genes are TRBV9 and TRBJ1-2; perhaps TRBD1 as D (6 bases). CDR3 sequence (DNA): TGTGCCAGCAGCCCTCGGGCAGGGGAGCTAGATGGCTACACCTTC. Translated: CASSPRAGELDGYTF.